These 11 T cell receptor beta chains share one sample of origin, sequenced in a study of identical twins. TCRdb processed the 5' RACE reads anew with MiXCR; each CDR3 protein has one entry. The sample carries 690,000 or so distinct CDR3 sequences, 8.5% to 9% recorded once. These sequences were also reported in another study, on yellow fever vaccine responses in identical twins.

The sample was PBMCs. The receptor set was obtained from a woman between 18 and 30 years old in good health.

The sample holds many counts of this clonotype. The V gene is TRBV20-1, the J gene TRBJ2-3, with 7 bases fitting TRBD1. The CDR3 is 17 amino acids. CDR1 DFQATT and CDR2 SNEGSKA come from the germline V gene (reference sequence). V shed 1 base and J 5 bases; nucleotides not matched to a gene: 15. The CDR3: CSARAPSRGFFRDTQYF. DNA of the CDR3: TGCAGTGCTAGAGCTCCCAGCAGGGGGTTTTTTAGAGATACGCAGTATTTT.

The chain has TRBV5-1 and TRBJ2-3, with 7 bases fitting TRBD1. The V gene's germline CDR1 is SGHRS and CDR2 YFSETQ. The V gene end was trimmed by 1 base and the J gene end by 6 bases; junction bases not matched to a gene: 14. CDR3 size: 17 residues. The CDR3 region has the DNA TGCGCCAGCAGCTTGACGGTGACTACAGGGGAGACGGATACGCAGTATTTT. It codes for CASSLTVTTGETDTQYF.

The V gene is TRBV6-5, the J gene TRBJ1-2; D remains unclear. V was trimmed by 2 bases and J by 8 bases, leaving 12 bases between them. The germline V gene encodes CDR1 MNHEY and CDR2 SVGAGI. The CDR3 totals 13 residues. CDR3 DNA: TGTGCCAGCAGTTACGGCAGGCAGTACGGCTACACCTTC. Translating gives CASSYGRQYGYTF.

DNA for the CDR3: TGTGCCAGCAGACTTGACGGCCCCTATGGCTACACCTTC. Its protein is CASRLDGPYGYTF. The V and J genes are TRBV12-3 or TRBV12-4 and TRBJ1-2; D ambiguous. This CDR3 comprises 13 residues. Trimming removed 6 bases from V and 4 bases from J, with 12 bases in between.

The V and J genes are TRBV3-1 and TRBJ2-2; no firm D call. V dropped 4 bases and J dropped 1 base, with 13 bases sitting between them. The CDR3 has 16 residues. Germline V gives CDR1 LGHDT, CDR2 YNNKEL (reference sequence). CDR3 protein: CASSRRPRMNTGELFF. The CDR3 DNA is TGTGCCAGCAGCCGGCGGCCCAGGATGAACACCGGGGAGCTGTTTTTT. Full variable domain (missing parts from reference TRBV3-1 and TRBJ2-2): DTAVSQTPKYLVTQMGNDKSIKCEQNLGHDTMYWYKQDSKKFLKIMFSYNNKELIINETVPNRFSPKSPDKAHLNLHINSLELGDSAVYFCASSRRPRMNTGELFFGEGSRLTVL.

This rearrangement joins TRBV29-1 to TRBJ2-7, with D possibly called TRBD1 or TRBD2 (5 bases each). Trimming took 4 bases from V and 0 from J, leaving 10 bases between them. Germline assignment: CDR1 SQVTM and CDR2 ANQGSEA. The CDR3 is 13 residues long. Written as DNA, the CDR3 is TGCAGCGTTGGTTGGGGGAGCTCCTACGAGCAGTACTTC. This encodes CSVGWGSSYEQYF.

This clonotype was counted ten times or more. This chain links TRBV20-1 with TRBJ1-2; 7 bases map to TRBD1. The V gene's germline CDR1 is DFQATT and CDR2 SNEGSKA (reference sequence). V was clipped by 4 bases and J by 0 bases; unmatched bases: 5. CDR3 length equals 14 residues. CDR3 DNA: TGCAGTGCTAAGGATCAGGGGGCTAACTATGGCTACACCTTC. This gives the protein CSAKDQGANYGYTF.

There are a few counts of this clonotype. This chain uses TRBV20-1 with TRBJ2-7; 9 bases agree with TRBD2. CDR1 DFQATT and CDR2 SNEGSKA come from the germline V gene (reference sequence). The CDR3 sequence is 15 residues long. The ends lost 1 base at V and 2 bases at J; junction bases unmatched: 6. CDR3 region: CSARVRAGGTYEQYF. The CDR3 nucleotides read TGCAGTGCTAGAGTGCGGGCGGGGGGGACCTACGAGCAGTACTTC.

This clonotype was found a few times. This chain connects TRBV30 to TRBJ2-3; 8 bases fit TRBD2. Germline V gives CDR1 GTSNPN, CDR2 SVGIG (reference sequence). The junction had 5 bases not matched to a gene; V was cut back by 4 bases and J by 8 bases. CDR3 length: 12 residues. This CDR3 is CAWMSLAATQYF. The CDR3 bases are TGTGCCTGGATGTCACTAGCGGCTACGCAGTATTTT.

This clonotype was detected only a few times. This rearrangement joins TRBV11-2 to TRBJ2-3; 9 positions match TRBD2. After removal of 4 bases from V and 1 base from J, the junction contained 12 bases not matched to a gene. The germline CDR1 and CDR2 sequences are SGHAT and FQNNGV. The CDR3 spans 18 residues. DNA of the CDR3: TGTGCCAGCAGCTCGGGGAGCGGGGGGCTCCTCGGCACAGATACGCAGTATTTT. It codes for CASSSGSGGLLGTDTQYF.

This clonotype was seen only a few times. The chain has TRBV27 and TRBJ2-7, with D maybe TRBD2 (6 bases). This CDR3 has 15 residues. Germline CDR1 reads MNHEY; CDR2 reads SMNVEV (reference sequence). Trimming cost V 1 base and J 5 bases, with 15 bases left between them. This CDR3 is CASSLWGVGGDEQYF. Here the CDR3 DNA reads TGTGCCAGCAGTTTATGGGGGGTTGGCGGTGACGAGCAGTACTTC.